Reported below is one TCR beta chain. Its target is unknown. The TCR beta CDR3 regions underwent amplification using RNA transcripts as the source. Carried out on the TCR CDR3, a first-round RT-PCR used the HTBI primer set. TCRdb re-analysed the multiplex PCR reads in MiXCR, keeping a single row per CDR3 protein. The sample yields 700,000 to 950,000 distinct CDR3 sequences, over 35% seen once. This sample stems from a study of T cells in Graves' hyperthyroidism and ophthalmopathy. Overall study findings and caveats: Stable hyperthyroidism was separated from ophthalmopathy by a model based on 13 V-J features. Appearing also in blood were most of the thyroid clonotypes expanded above 0.001.

Each patient was aged 18 to 65 and had newly diagnosed hyperthyroidism of under 2 months' duration. The junction had 8 bases not matched to a gene; V was cut back by 6 bases and J by 5 bases. Per the germline V gene, CDR1 is SGHTA and CDR2 is FQGNSA. There are 16 residues in the CDR3. The TCR was taken from a woman between 40 and 50 years old with Graves' hyperthyroidism. The V and J genes are TRBV7-2 and TRBJ1-6, with 9 bases that match TRBD1. The sequencing sample was made of blood. CDR3 loop: CASSLTGTGNNSPLHF. In DNA form, the CDR3 reads TGTGCCAGCAGTTTAACCGGGACAGGGAATAATTCACCCCTCCACTTT.